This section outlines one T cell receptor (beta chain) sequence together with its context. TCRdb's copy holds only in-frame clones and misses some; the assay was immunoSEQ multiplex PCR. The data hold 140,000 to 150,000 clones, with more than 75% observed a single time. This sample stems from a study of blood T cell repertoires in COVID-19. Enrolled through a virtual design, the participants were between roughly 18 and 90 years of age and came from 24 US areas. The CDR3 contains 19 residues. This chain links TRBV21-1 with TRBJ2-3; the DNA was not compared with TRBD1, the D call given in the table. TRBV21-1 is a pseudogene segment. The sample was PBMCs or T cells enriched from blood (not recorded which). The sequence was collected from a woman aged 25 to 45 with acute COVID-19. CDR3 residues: CASSKRRVGRQPPTDTQYF. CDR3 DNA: TGTGCCAGCAGCAAAAGAAGGGTAGGAAGACAGCCCCCCACAGATACGCAGTATTTT.